This TCR beta chain was captured by sequencing in a study of read filtering for tumor transcriptome and immune sequencing. This library used roughly 0.4 ug RNA and molecular barcoded adaptors spanning alpha/delta and beta/gamma chains. From the reads, TCRdb called clonotypes with MiXCR, one entry per CDR3 protein. This table has 75,000 to 95,000 distinct CDR3 sequences, 10% to 15% appearing once. Every patient had bone marrow sampled while the disease was active. This clonotype came up many times. CDR1 is DFQATT, CDR2 SNEGSKA, per germline (reference sequence). This CDR3 has 13 residues. Between the trimmed V and J ends, which lost 3 bases and 4 bases, there was a span of 7 bases.

The sequenced sample was a population of CD138-negative cells sorted from bone marrow. The receptor was derived from a donor aged 40 or older with multiple myeloma. The chain couples TRBV20-1 to TRBJ1-6, with unresolved D. Written as DNA, the CDR3 is TGCAGTGCTAGTACGCCGTATAATTCACCCCTCCACTTT. Its protein product is CSASTPYNSPLHF.